The 10 T cell receptor beta chains below all came from one sample that was sequenced in a study of T cell repertoires in cytomegalovirus infection. TCRdb itself ran the reads through MiXCR, one entry per CDR3 protein. The sample carries roughly 720,000 distinct CDR3 sequences, 35% to 45% recorded once. Sequenced input: PBMCs. The receptors originated from a human donor in good health (CMV status not recorded). Some clones in this sample may be carry-over from other donors' samples.

This clonotype was seen ten or more times. The chain carries TRBV28 and TRBJ2-3; TRBD1 matches 8 bases. V trimming: 3 bases; J trimming: 3 bases; junction bases outside the gene matches: 17. The germline gives CDR1 MDHEN, CDR2 SYDVKM. The CDR3 has 19 amino acids. The CDR3 sequence is CASSLPPPPDREGTDTQYF. DNA for the CDR3: TGTGCCAGCAGTTTGCCGCCCCCTCCGGACAGGGAAGGAACAGATACGCAGTATTTT.

Here the CDR3 reads CASSDLGAGEGNEQFF. The CDR3 region has the DNA TGTGCCAGCAGTGATCTGGGGGCAGGGGAAGGGAATGAGCAGTTCTTC. The V and J genes are TRBV2 and TRBJ2-1, with D perhaps TRBD1 (6 bases). Germline lookup yields CDR1 SNHLY and CDR2 FYNNEI. The CDR3 loop spans 16 amino acids. V was trimmed by 3 bases and J by 7 bases, leaving 19 bases between them.

In this sample, this clonotype turned up a few times. The chain joins TRBV7-6 to TRBJ2-7; 9 bases fit TRBD2. The germline gives CDR1 SGHVS, CDR2 FNYEAQ. The CDR3 is 22 residues long. V dropped 5 bases and J dropped 2; count of bases not matched to a gene: 28. CDR3: CASSGEGTGAASGKLGTYEQYF. The DNA of the CDR3 is TGTGCCAGCAGCGGAGAAGGGACGGGCGCGGCTAGCGGGAAATTGGGAACCTACGAGCAGTACTTC.

The rearrangement links TRBV7-9 to TRBJ2-1; D is perhaps TRBD2 (5 bases). Trimming removed 7 bases at V and 6 bases at J, with 22 bases between. Germline CDR1 reads SEHNR; CDR2 reads FQNEAQ (reference sequence). The CDR3 length is 16 residues. The CDR3: CASTSGGAKSLNEQFF. CDR3 DNA sequence: TGTGCCAGCACCTCCGGAGGAGCCAAGAGTCTCAATGAGCAGTTCTTC. Full variable domain (outside the CDR3, taken from reference TRBV7-9 and TRBJ2-1): DTGVSQNPRHKITKRGQNVTFRCDPISEHNRLYWYRQTLGQGPEFLTYFQNEAQLEKSRLLSDRFSAERPKGSFSTLEIQRTEQGDSAMYLCASTSGGAKSLNEQFFGPGTRLTVL.

This chain's CDR3 is CASRWGLENTDTQYF. CDR3 nucleotides: TGTGCCAGCAGGTGGGGACTCGAGAACACAGATACGCAGTATTTT. The chain couples TRBV28 to TRBJ2-3; tentatively, D is TRBD2 (6 bases). Germline V lookup: CDR1 MDHEN, CDR2 SYDVKM. V was clipped by 6 bases and J by 2 bases, with 15 bases between them. This CDR3 contains 15 residues.

V and J are TRBV12-3 or TRBV12-4 and TRBJ2-7, with no clear D. V lost 4 bases to trimming and J lost 3 bases, with 10 bases between them. CDR3 length equals 13 residues. CDR3 protein: CASSYRSVYEQYF. The CDR3 DNA is TGTGCCAGCAGTTACCGCAGCGTCTACGAGCAGTACTTC.

The chain joins TRBV27 to TRBJ1-3; a weak D match, TRBD1 (5 bases). The CDR3 consists of 11 residues. Germline CDR1 and CDR2: MNHEY and SMNVEV (reference sequence). V was clipped by 8 bases and J by 4 bases, with 6 bases between them. CDR3 in DNA: TGTGCCAGCCGGGACGGAAACACCATATATTTT. It translates to CASRDGNTIYF.

The V and J genes are TRBV28 and TRBJ1-6; 11 bases align to TRBD1. The CDR3 loop spans 17 amino acids. The germline CDR1 and CDR2 sequences are MDHEN and SYDVKM. J gave up 9 bases and V 5 bases, and 12 bases lay outside the gene matches. CDR3 region: CASSTRTGGDFSSPLHF. The CDR3 DNA reads TGTGCCAGCAGTACACGGACAGGGGGCGACTTTAGTTCACCCCTCCACTTT. The full variable domain, its missing parts supplied by reference TRBV28 and TRBJ1-6, is DVKVTQSSRYLVKRTGEKVFLECVQDMDHENMFWYRQDPGLGLRLIYFSYDVKMKEKGDIPEGYSVSREKKERFSLILESASTNQTSMYLCASSTRTGGDFSSPLHFGNGTRLTVT.

The chain carries TRBV19 and TRBJ2-1; 13 nucleotides align to TRBD2. The J segment lost 10 bases and the V segment lost 8 bases, leaving 5 bases of the junction unmatched. Germline V lookup: CDR1 LNHDA, CDR2 SQIVND (reference sequence). CDR3 length equals 13 residues. The CDR3 spells CASRQGLAGEQFF. In DNA, the CDR3 is TGTGCCAGTCGACAGGGACTAGCGGGAGAGCAGTTCTTC.

V is TRBV20-1 and J is TRBJ2-3, with TRBD1 identical over 9 bases. The CDR3 has 15 residues. Losses at the gene ends were 2 bases for V and 0 bases for J; bases not matched to a gene: 3. CDR1 DFQATT and CDR2 SNEGSKA come from the germline V gene (reference sequence). CDR3 DNA: TGCAGTGCTAGACCGGGACAGGGTAGCACAGATACGCAGTATTTT. Translating it yields CSARPGQGSTDTQYF.